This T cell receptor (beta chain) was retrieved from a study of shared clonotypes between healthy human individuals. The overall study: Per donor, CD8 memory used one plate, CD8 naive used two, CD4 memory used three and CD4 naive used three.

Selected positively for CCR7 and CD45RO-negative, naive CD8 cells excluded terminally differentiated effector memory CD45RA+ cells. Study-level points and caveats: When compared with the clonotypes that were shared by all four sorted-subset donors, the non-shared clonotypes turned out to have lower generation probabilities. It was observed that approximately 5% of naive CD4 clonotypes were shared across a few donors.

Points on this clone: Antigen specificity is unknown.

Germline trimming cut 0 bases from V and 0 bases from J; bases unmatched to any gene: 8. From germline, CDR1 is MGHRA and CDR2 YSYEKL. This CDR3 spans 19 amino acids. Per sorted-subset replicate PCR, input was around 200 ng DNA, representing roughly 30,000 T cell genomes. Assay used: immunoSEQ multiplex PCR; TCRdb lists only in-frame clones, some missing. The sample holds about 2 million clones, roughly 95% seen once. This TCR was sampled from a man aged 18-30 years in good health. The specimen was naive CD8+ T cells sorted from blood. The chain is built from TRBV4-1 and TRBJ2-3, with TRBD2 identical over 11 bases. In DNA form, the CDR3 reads TGCGCCAGCAGCCAAGAGCGCTCCGGGACTAGCGGAAGCACAGATACGCAGTATTTT. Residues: CASSQERSGTSGSTDTQYF.